The 18 T cell receptor beta chains reported below all come from one sample, sequenced in a study of cytomegalovirus exposure and HLA in healthy donors. PCR was performed using 60 Vbeta and 13 Jbeta primers. Produced via immunoSEQ multiplex PCR; TCRdb's table is partial and in-frame only. Among 80,000 or so clones listed, over 65% were seen once. The source material was PBMCs. These receptors originate from a man aged 40-49 years in good health and CMV-seronegative.

The V call is TRBV19, the J call TRBJ2-2; D is uncertain. CDR3 length equals 14 residues. V shed 3 bases and J shed 7 bases, with 12 bases lying between them. Per the germline V gene, CDR1 is LNHDA and CDR2 is SQIVND (reference sequence). The DNA for the CDR3 is TGTGCCAGTAGTATGTCCCCGTTCGGCGGGGAGCTGTTTTTT. Its translation is CASSMSPFGGELFF.

This sequence joins TRBV10-3 and TRBJ1-1, with TRBD1 as a possible D gene (6 bases). Germline CDR1 reads ENHRY; CDR2 reads SYGVKD. CDR3 length equals 14 residues. V lost 4 bases to trimming and J lost 5 bases, with 14 bases between them. This CDR3 is CAISAIQGNTEAFF. For the CDR3, the DNA is TGTGCCATCAGTGCCATCCAGGGGAATACTGAAGCTTTCTTT.

The chain links TRBV7-2 to TRBJ2-5, with TRBD1 matching over 7 bases. This CDR3 is 15 amino acids long. Germline CDR1 and CDR2: SGHTA and FQGNSA. V gave up 4 bases and J gave up 2 bases; unmatched junction bases: 7. Here the CDR3 reads CASSYVPGQQETQYF. CDR3 in DNA: TGTGCCAGCAGCTATGTTCCGGGACAGCAAGAGACCCAGTACTTC.

The rearrangement joins TRBV27 to TRBJ2-1; 11 positions match TRBD2. The length of the CDR3 is 19 residues. The germline V gene encodes CDR1 MNHEY and CDR2 SMNVEV (reference sequence). V lost 3 bases and J lost 0; bases outside the gene matches: 10. CDR3 region: CASSLWQLAGGSSYNEQFF. The CDR3 nucleotides are TGTGCCAGCAGTTTGTGGCAGCTAGCGGGGGGCAGCTCCTACAATGAGCAGTTCTTC.

This clone appeared a few times. The chain employs TRBV6-4 and TRBJ2-1, with 10 bases lining up with TRBD2. Losses at the gene ends were 5 bases for V and 5 bases for J; bases not matched to a gene: 3. Germline assignment: CDR1 MRHNA and CDR2 SNTAGT. CDR3 length: 14 residues. The CDR3: CASSPSGSHNEQFF. CDR3 bases: TGTGCCAGCAGTCCTAGCGGGAGCCACAATGAGCAGTTCTTC.

CDR3 region: CASSSLSSYNEQFF. In DNA form, the CDR3 reads TGCGCCAGCAGTAGCCTAAGCTCCTACAATGAGCAGTTCTTC. The rearrangement links TRBV4-1 to TRBJ2-1, with no clear D. Trimming took off 6 bases at V and 0 bases at J, with 9 bases between the two ends. This CDR3 has 14 residues. In germline, CDR1 is MGHRA, CDR2 YSYEKL.

V usage is TRBV23-1 and J usage is TRBJ2-1; 7 bases are a match to TRBD1. TRBV23-1 has ORF status, its function being uncertain. Losses at the gene ends were 4 bases for V and 8 bases for J; bases not matched to a gene: 8. The CDR3 sequence is 14 residues long. The CDR3 DNA is TGCGCCAGCAGTCGACGGACAGGATGGGATGAGCAGTTCTTC. It is translated as CASSRRTGWDEQFF.

The chain couples TRBV27 to TRBJ1-2, with D possibly being TRBD1 (6 bases). Germline CDR1 is MNHEY and CDR2 is SMNVEV (reference sequence). The CDR3 sequence is 14 residues long. V was trimmed by 5 bases and J by 7 bases, leaving 17 bases between them. CDR3 DNA sequence: TGTGCCAGCAGTCAGATACAGGGTTTCAGTGGCTACACCTTC. As protein: CASSQIQGFSGYTF.

This chain connects TRBV23-1 to TRBJ2-7; D is possibly TRBD2 (5 bases). TRBV23-1 is designated an ORF whose function remains uncertain. The ends were cut back, 0 bases at V and 3 bases at J, with 12 bases in the middle. The CDR3 runs 15 residues. The CDR3 DNA is TGCGCCAGCAGTCAATCAACGGGGAGACTCTACGAGCAGTACTTC. It translates to CASSQSTGRLYEQYF.

V gene TRBV14 combines with J gene TRBJ2-7, with 10 bases matching TRBD2. The CDR3 runs 15 residues. Germline V gene lookup returns CDR1 SGHDN and CDR2 FVKESK. V gave up 4 bases and J gave up 7 bases; unmatched junction bases: 10. CDR3 residues: CASSPLLAGAGEQYF. The CDR3 DNA reads as TGTGCCAGCAGCCCCCTTCTAGCGGGAGCGGGAGAGCAGTACTTC.

V usage is TRBV6-4 and J usage is TRBJ1-4; no clear D. Deletions cut 3 bases from V and 10 bases from J, with 9 bases between. CDR3 length: 12 amino acids. Per germline, CDR1 MRHNA and CDR2 SNTAGT. The CDR3 nucleotides read TGTGCCAGCAGTGATCGGGGAGGAAAACTGTTTTTT. Translated, it gives CASSDRGGKLFF.

The chain uses TRBV4-1 and TRBJ1-1, with unresolved D. The V end was cut by 5 bases, the J end by 6 bases, with 19 bases between. The CDR3 sequence is 15 residues long. CDR1 is MGHRA and CDR2 is YSYEKL in the germline V gene. The DNA for the CDR3 is TGCGCCAGCAGCTACCGCGGCAAAAGAGGTGCTGAAGCTTTCTTT. It encodes CASSYRGKRGAEAFF.

The sample holds a few counts of this clone. The chain has TRBV6-4 and TRBJ2-5, with a possible D match to TRBD1 (6 bases). The CDR3 covers 13 residues. Trimming stripped 6 bases from V and 1 base from J, with 9 bases between. CDR1 is MRHNA, CDR2 SNTAGT, per germline. In nucleotides, the CDR3 is TGTGCCAGCAGCCAGGGGCCCCAAGAGACCCAGTACTTC. Protein product: CASSQGPQETQYF.

This chain links TRBV6-6 with TRBJ2-5; 10 bases line up with TRBD2. V was pared by 6 bases and J by 4 bases, with 11 bases of the junction left unmatched. This CDR3 comprises 16 residues. Germline CDR1 MNHNY, CDR2 SVGAGI (reference sequence). Here the CDR3 DNA reads TGTGCCAGCAGCATGTTTTCTAGCGGGAGTGGAGAGACCCAGTACTTC. It yields the protein CASSMFSSGSGETQYF.

This chain uses TRBV19 with TRBJ2-5; 7 nucleotides align to TRBD2. Germline V gene data show CDR1 as LNHDA and CDR2 as SQIVND (reference sequence). The ends lost 8 bases at V and 4 bases at J; junction bases unmatched: 7. The CDR3 spans 13 residues. The CDR3 loop reads CASSFWEGETQYF. CDR3 DNA: TGTGCCAGTTCGTTCTGGGAGGGAGAGACCCAGTACTTC.

The rearrangement uses TRBV7-2 and TRBJ1-1; D might be TRBD1 (5 bases). Between the trimmed V and J ends, which lost 1 base and 6 bases, there was a span of 9 bases. From germline, CDR1 is SGHTA and CDR2 FQGNSA. CDR3 length: 13 amino acids. The CDR3 coding sequence is TGTGCCAGCAGCTTAGTCAGGGACTCTGAAGCTTTCTTT. Protein product: CASSLVRDSEAFF.

The chain joins TRBV19 to TRBJ1-5; D is uncertain. V lost 7 bases, J lost 6 bases, and 13 bases lay in between. Germline V gene sequence: CDR1 LNHDA, CDR2 SQIVND (reference sequence). This CDR3 has 13 residues. DNA of the CDR3: TGTGCCAGTACCCAACGGGGTCGTCAGCCCCAGCATTTT. Translating it yields CASTQRGRQPQHF.

The chain combines TRBV28 with TRBJ2-2; TRBD2 matches 13 bases. Germline CDR1 and CDR2: MDHEN and SYDVKM. This CDR3 comprises 17 residues. V dropped 5 bases and J dropped 7; count of bases not matched to a gene: 10. In DNA, the CDR3 is TGTGCCAGCAGTCCTACTAGCGGGAGGGCCAAGGGCGGGGAGCTGTTTTTT. Protein sequence: CASSPTSGRAKGGELFF.